This TCR beta chain comes out of a study of preoperative IRX-2 immunotherapy in early breast cancer. Comments on this clone: The sample contains more than one DNA sequence encoding this CDR3.

The treatment is: preoperative locoregional IRX-2 cytokine immunotherapy. Libraries were prepared by immunoSEQ multiplex PCR; TCRdb keeps only in-frame clonotypes and omits some of them. The table lists 90,000 to 100,000 clones, 75% to 90% of them singletons. V shed 2 bases and J shed 4 bases, with 6 bases lying between them. The CDR3 length is 13 residues. Germline-derived CDR1 and CDR2 are MDHEN and SYDVKM. The chain employs TRBV28 and TRBJ1-5; D uncertain. This sequence was found in a human donor with breast cancer. Sequences were derived from tumor tissue, sampled after IRX-2 immunotherapy. The DNA of the CDR3 is TGTGCCAGCAGTTTAACGGGGAATCAGCCCCAGCATTTT. Translated, it gives CASSLTGNQPQHF.